A single sample gave rise to the 5 T cell receptor beta chains below, sequenced in a study. TCRdb reprocessed the RT-PCR reads via MiXCR and lists one record per CDR3 protein. The sample records almost 700,000 distinct CDR3 sequences, about 14% being singletons. The sample was memory CD4+ T cells from blood. These receptor sequences come from a female donor in good health, serving as a healthy control.

The CDR3 DNA is TGTGCCAGCAGCGCAGAGATCGGGACAGGGGCTCCTGAAGCTTTCTTT. Its protein is CASSAEIGTGAPEAFF. J is TRBJ1-1 and V is TRBV7-8; 10 bases are a match to TRBD1. This CDR3 contains 16 residues. With V trimmed by 5 bases and J by 6 bases, 12 bases remained unmatched. In germline, CDR1 is SGHVS, CDR2 FQNEAQ. The entire variable domain, with the rest obtained from reference TRBV7-8 and TRBJ1-1, is as follows: GAGVSQSPRYKVAKRGQDVALRCDPISGHVSLFWYQQALGQGPEFLTYFQNEAQLDKSGLPSDRFFAERPEGSVSTLKIQRTQQEDSAVYLCASSAEIGTGAPEAFFGQGTRLTVV.

This clonotype was detected only a few times. The chain employs TRBV24-1 and TRBJ1-2; 8 bases are shared with TRBD1. The CDR3 covers 14 residues. Unmatched junction bases numbered 4, after V lost 4 bases and J lost 4 bases. The germline V gene has CDR1 KGHDR and CDR2 SFDVKD. CDR3 sequence (DNA): TGTGCCACCAGTGAAGCTGACAGGGGCTATGGCTACACCTTC. Translating gives CATSEADRGYGYTF.

This clonotype was observed a few times. This chain links TRBV7-3 with TRBJ2-5; a possible D gene is TRBD1 (6 bases). This CDR3 comprises 15 residues. The V gene's germline CDR1 is SGHTA and CDR2 FQGTGA. With 3 bases removed from V and 4 bases from J, the gap between germline ends came to 15 bases. CDR3 DNA sequence: TGTGCCAGCAGCTTTAACAGGGACCCGGGAGAGACCCAGTACTTC. Protein: CASSFNRDPGETQYF.

This clonotype was seen only a few times. The CDR3 nucleotides read TGTGCCGGAGGCCGGGGGGGCTACTATGGCTACACCTTC. It yields the protein CAGGRGGYYGYTF. V is TRBV28 and J is TRBJ1-2, with D possibly TRBD1 on 6 matching bases. The CDR3 extends over 13 amino acids. Trimming removed 11 bases from V and 3 bases from J, with 16 bases in between. Germline CDR1 and CDR2: MDHEN and SYDVKM.

The chain is built from TRBV6-6 and TRBJ2-1, with 8 bases aligning to TRBD2. CDR1 and CDR2 (germline): MNHNY, SVGAGI (reference sequence). The CDR3 runs 16 residues. The V segment lost 2 bases and the J segment 3 bases; nucleotides outside the gene matches: 6. The CDR3 here is CASSYPGGGSYNEQFF. The CDR3 DNA reads as TGTGCCAGCAGTTACCCGGGAGGGGGGAGCTACAATGAGCAGTTCTTC.